A selection of T cell receptor beta chains follows, all from one sample in a study of beta chain features in type 1 diabetes. The protocol was immunoSEQ multiplex PCR, while the TCRdb copy is restricted to in-frame clones and leaves out a portion. The sample lists some 220,000 clones, roughly a tenth occurring once. The sample was central memory CD4+ T cells from blood. Every receptor here comes from a man aged 18 to 35 in good health. Both conserved end residues are part of each CDR3. The D gene is left open where the match is weak. Clone size, where shown, is once, few, many, or a class for clones that have expanded.

v_gene: TRBV2
j_gene: TRBJ2-5
d_gene: -
abundance: few
CDR3aa: CASGEGETQYF
CDR3nt: TGTGCCAGCGGCGAGGGTGAGACCCAGTACTTC

v_gene: TRBV2
j_gene: TRBJ2-1
d_gene: -
abundance: -
CDR3aa: CASSERDGGTNEQFF
CDR3nt: TGTGCCAGCAGTGAACGGGACGGGGGCACAAATGAGCAGTTCTTC

v_gene: TRBV10-3
j_gene: TRBJ2-3
d_gene: -
abundance: few
CDR3aa: CAISPSVGGGTDTQYF
CDR3nt: TGTGCCATCAGCCCCTCGGTGGGAGGAGGCACAGATACGCAGTATTTT

v_gene: TRBV18
j_gene: TRBJ2-3
d_gene: -
abundance: few
CDR3aa: CASSRGGTDTDTQYF
CDR3nt: TGTGCCAGCTCACGGGGAGGTACGGACACAGATACGCAGTATTTT

v_gene: TRBV29-1
j_gene: TRBJ2-7
d_gene: -
abundance: -
CDR3aa: CSVTGQDYEQYF
CDR3nt: TGCAGCGTTACGGGACAAGACTACGAGCAGTACTTC

v_gene: TRBV4-2
j_gene: TRBJ2-5
d_gene: TRBD2
abundance: many
CDR3aa: CASSKRDEETQYF
CDR3nt: TGTGCCAGCAGCAAGCGGGATGAGGAGACCCAGTACTTC

v_gene: TRBV28
j_gene: TRBJ2-7
d_gene: -
abundance: -
CDR3aa: CASSPHRDEQYF
CDR3nt: TGTGCCAGCAGCCCTCACAGGGACGAGCAGTACTTC

v_gene: TRBV7-2
j_gene: TRBJ2-3
d_gene: TRBD2
abundance: -
CDR3aa: CASSWGMASGRATDTQYF
CDR3nt: TGTGCCAGCAGCTGGGGGATGGCTAGCGGGAGGGCCACAGATACGCAGTATTTT

v_gene: TRBV18
j_gene: TRBJ2-7
d_gene: -
abundance: -
CDR3aa: CASSPGLGTSYEQYF
CDR3nt: TGTGCCAGCTCACCGGGACTGGGGACCTCCTACGAGCAGTACTTC

v_gene: TRBV14
j_gene: TRBJ1-4
d_gene: TRBD1
abundance: -
CDR3aa: CASSQTGGVGEKLFF
CDR3nt: TGTGCCAGCAGCCAGACAGGGGGCGTTGGTGAAAAACTGTTTTTT

v_gene: TRBV9
j_gene: TRBJ2-3
d_gene: -
abundance: few
CDR3aa: CASSVDLTDTQYF
CDR3nt: TGTGCCAGCAGCGTGGACCTCACAGATACGCAGTATTTT

v_gene: TRBV7-2
j_gene: TRBJ1-5
d_gene: -
abundance: few
CDR3aa: CASSLGDNQPQHF
CDR3nt: TGTGCCAGCAGCTTAGGGGACAATCAGCCCCAGCATTTT

v_gene: TRBV10-1
j_gene: TRBJ2-3
d_gene: -
abundance: few
CDR3aa: CATAAGDTQYF
CDR3nt: TGCGCCACCGCAGCGGGAGATACGCAGTATTTT

v_gene: TRBV30
j_gene: TRBJ2-7
d_gene: -
abundance: many
CDR3aa: CAWRSGYEQYF
CDR3nt: TGTGCCTGGAGGTCGGGCTACGAGCAGTACTTC

v_gene: TRBV5-6
j_gene: TRBJ2-1
d_gene: -
abundance: -
CDR3aa: CASSLASSSNEQFF
CDR3nt: TGTGCCAGCAGCTTGGCCTCTAGTTCCAATGAGCAGTTCTTC

v_gene: TRBV28
j_gene: TRBJ2-5
d_gene: -
abundance: -
CDR3aa: CASSLSGNGWETQYF
CDR3nt: TGTGCCAGCAGTTTATCGGGCAATGGTTGGGAGACCCAGTACTTC

v_gene: TRBV9
j_gene: TRBJ2-7
d_gene: -
abundance: many
CDR3aa: CASSVGTTRAYEQYF
CDR3nt: TGTGCCAGCAGCGTAGGGACTACGAGGGCCTACGAGCAGTACTTC

v_gene: TRBV10-3
j_gene: TRBJ2-5
d_gene: -
abundance: few
CDR3aa: CAISESRNREETQYF
CDR3nt: TGTGCCATCAGTGAGTCGCGAAACAGGGAAGAGACCCAGTACTTC

v_gene: TRBV19
j_gene: TRBJ2-1
d_gene: -
abundance: few
CDR3aa: CASSPRTRRDNEQFF
CDR3nt: TGTGCCAGTAGCCCTCGGACCCGGCGGGACAATGAGCAGTTCTTC

v_gene: TRBV9
j_gene: TRBJ2-1
d_gene: -
abundance: -
CDR3aa: CASSVLSLANEQFF
CDR3nt: TGTGCCAGCAGCGTATTAAGCCTAGCCAATGAGCAGTTCTTC

v_gene: TRBV5-1
j_gene: TRBJ2-5
d_gene: -
abundance: -
CDR3aa: CASRRAPFDRTGETQYF
CDR3nt: TGCGCCAGCAGGCGTGCCCCCTTTGACAGGACGGGGGAGACCCAGTACTTC

v_gene: TRBV4-1
j_gene: TRBJ2-7
d_gene: TRBD1
abundance: -
CDR3aa: CASSQSPTGGWYEQYF
CDR3nt: TGCGCCAGCAGCCAATCTCCGACAGGGGGCTGGTACGAGCAGTACTTC

v_gene: TRBV28
j_gene: TRBJ2-5
d_gene: TRBD2
abundance: -
CDR3aa: CASSAPGGAVETQYF
CDR3nt: TGTGCCAGCAGTGCCCCGGGGGGGGCGGTCGAGACCCAGTACTTC

v_gene: TRBV4-1
j_gene: TRBJ1-3
d_gene: -
abundance: many
CDR3aa: CASRPGLRGNTIYF
CDR3nt: TGCGCCAGCAGACCGGGACTCCGCGGAAACACCATATATTTT

v_gene: TRBV18
j_gene: TRBJ1-5
d_gene: -
abundance: many
CDR3aa: CASSLGGTNQPQHF
CDR3nt: TGTGCCAGCTCACTGGGGGGTACCAATCAGCCCCAGCATTTT